The sequence of this T cell receptor beta chain was determined in a study of beta chain features in type 1 diabetes. Reverse transcription of all isolated RNA meant that expressed TCRB transcripts were sequenced. Profiled with immunoSEQ multiplex PCR; TCRdb holds only in-frame clones, not every one. The table shows under 300,000 clones, with roughly 17% occurring only once. Trimming removed 8 bases at V and 1 base at J, with 21 bases between. There are 17 residues in the CDR3. Germline V gene sequence: CDR1 SGHTA, CDR2 FQGNSA. Regarding this clone: What it binds is not known.

Study-level results: Patients with Type 1 diabetes showed moderately but significantly shorter TCRB CDR3s in all four CD4+ subsets.

Specimen: naive CD4+ T cells from blood. This receptor was taken from a man aged 25-45 years with type 1 diabetes. The V and J genes are TRBV7-2 and TRBJ2-1, with D perhaps TRBD2 (8 bases). The CDR3 loop reads CASPGGASGHSYNEQFF. As DNA, the CDR3 is TGTGCCAGCCCAGGGGGGGCTAGCGGGCATTCCTACAATGAGCAGTTCTTC.